This T cell receptor (beta chain) originates from a study of T-cell reconstitution after alpha-beta-depleted transplantation in children. The table lists this clonotype with many counts. Unique molecular identifiers were built into the TCRbeta library. TCRdb processed the PCR reads anew with MiXCR; each CDR3 protein has one entry. Found here are 600,000 to 700,000 distinct CDR3 sequences, approximately 16% of them singletons; the top ten hold over 0.95%. The CDR3 consists of 15 residues. V was pared by 0 bases and J by 4 bases, with 13 bases between. Germline V gives CDR1 DFQATT, CDR2 SNEGSKA (reference sequence).

Specimen: PBMCs from the stem cell graft donor, collected from the stem cell graft. The origin of this receptor is a human donor who donated a stem cell graft to a child with acute myeloid leukemia. This rearrangement joins TRBV20-1 to TRBJ1-3; D not resolved. In DNA, the CDR3 is TGCAGTGCTAGAGATTTAGCGAGGTCAGGAAACACCATATATTTT. This gives the protein CSARDLARSGNTIYF.